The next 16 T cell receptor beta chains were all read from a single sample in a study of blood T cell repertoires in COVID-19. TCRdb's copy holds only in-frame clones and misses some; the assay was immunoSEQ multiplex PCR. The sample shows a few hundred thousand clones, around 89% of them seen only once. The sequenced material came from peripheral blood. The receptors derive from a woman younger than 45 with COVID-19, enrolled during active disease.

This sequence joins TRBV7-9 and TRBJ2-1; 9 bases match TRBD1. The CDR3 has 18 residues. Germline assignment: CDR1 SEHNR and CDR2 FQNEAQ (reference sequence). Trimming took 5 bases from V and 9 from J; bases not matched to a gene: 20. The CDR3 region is CASSLRLNRDRVSGEQFF. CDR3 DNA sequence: TGTGCCAGCAGCCTAAGATTAAACCGGGACAGGGTTTCCGGTGAGCAGTTCTTC.

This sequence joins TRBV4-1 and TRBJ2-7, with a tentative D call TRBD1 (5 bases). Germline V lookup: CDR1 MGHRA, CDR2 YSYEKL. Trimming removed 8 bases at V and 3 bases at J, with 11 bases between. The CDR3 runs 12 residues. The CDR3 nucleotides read TGCGCCAGCTCAACCCAGGGCTACGAGCAGTACTTC. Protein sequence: CASSTQGYEQYF.

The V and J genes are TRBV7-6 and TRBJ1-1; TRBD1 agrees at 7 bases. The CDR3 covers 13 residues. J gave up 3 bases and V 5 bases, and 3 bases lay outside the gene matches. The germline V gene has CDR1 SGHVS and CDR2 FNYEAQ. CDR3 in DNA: TGTGCCAGCAGCCTCACAGGGGACACTGAAGCTTTCTTT. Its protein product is CASSLTGDTEAFF. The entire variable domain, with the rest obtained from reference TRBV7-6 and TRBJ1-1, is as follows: GAGVSQSPRYKVTKRGQDVALRCDPISGHVSLYWYRQALGQGPEFLTYFNYEAQQDKSGLPNDRFSAERPEGSISTLTIQRTEQRDSAMYRCASSLTGDTEAFFGQGTRLTVV.

In nucleotides, the CDR3 is TGCGCCAGCAGCCTTTCGGGACAGGGGGTTAATGAGCAGTTCTTC. Its protein is CASSLSGQGVNEQFF. The rearrangement links TRBV5-1 to TRBJ2-1; 11 bases are a match to TRBD1. The CDR3 loop spans 15 amino acids. CDR1 and CDR2 from the germline V gene are SGHRS and YFSETQ. J gave up 7 bases and V 4 bases, and 7 bases lay outside the gene matches. Looking up the rest from reference TRBV5-1 and TRBJ2-1 gives the full variable domain: KAGVTQTPRYLIKTRGQQVTLSCSPISGHRSVSWYQQTPGQGLQFLFEYFSETQRNKGNFPGRFSGRQFSNSRSEMNVSTLELGDSALYLCASSLSGQGVNEQFFGPGTRLTVL.

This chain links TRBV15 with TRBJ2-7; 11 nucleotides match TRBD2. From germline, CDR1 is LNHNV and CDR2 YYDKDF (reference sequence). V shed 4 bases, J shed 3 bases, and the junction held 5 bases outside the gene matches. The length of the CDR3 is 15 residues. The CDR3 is CATSNQGTSGYEQYF. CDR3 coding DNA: TGTGCCACCAGCAATCAAGGGACTAGCGGCTACGAGCAGTACTTC. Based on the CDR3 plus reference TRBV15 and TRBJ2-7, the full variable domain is DAMVIQNPRYQVTQFGKPVTLSCSQTLNHNVMYWYQQKSSQAPKLLFHYYDKDFNNEADTPDNFQSRRPNTSFCFLDIRSPGLGDTAMYLCATSNQGTSGYEQYFGPGTRLTVT.

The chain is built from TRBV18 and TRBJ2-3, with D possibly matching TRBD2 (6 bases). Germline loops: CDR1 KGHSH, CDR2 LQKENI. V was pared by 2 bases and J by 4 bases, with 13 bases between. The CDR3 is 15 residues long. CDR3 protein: CASSPRDFGADTQYF. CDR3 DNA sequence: TGTGCCAGCTCACCAAGGGACTTTGGGGCAGATACGCAGTATTTT.

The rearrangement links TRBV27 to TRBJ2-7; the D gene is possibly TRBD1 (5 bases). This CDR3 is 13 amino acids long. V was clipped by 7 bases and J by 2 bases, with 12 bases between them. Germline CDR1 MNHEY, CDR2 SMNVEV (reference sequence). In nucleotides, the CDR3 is TGTGCCAGCACCCCCAGGGATCCCTACGAGCAGTACGTC. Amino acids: CASTPRDPYEQYV.

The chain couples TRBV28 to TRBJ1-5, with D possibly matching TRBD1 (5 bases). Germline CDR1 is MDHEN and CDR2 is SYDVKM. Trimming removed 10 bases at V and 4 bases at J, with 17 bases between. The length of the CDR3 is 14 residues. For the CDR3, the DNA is TGTGCCACGAGGGGCACCGGGAGGAATCAGCCCCAGCATTTT. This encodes CATRGTGRNQPQHF.

CDR3 residues: CASSLDRASGNTIYF. CDR3 nucleotide sequence: TGTGCCAGCAGCCTTGACAGGGCTAGTGGAAACACCATATATTTT. The genes are TRBV5-6 and TRBJ1-3; 7 bases fit TRBD1. Germline V lookup: CDR1 SGHDT, CDR2 YYEEEE. This CDR3 has 15 residues. Trimming took 4 bases from V and 3 from J; bases not matched to a gene: 7.

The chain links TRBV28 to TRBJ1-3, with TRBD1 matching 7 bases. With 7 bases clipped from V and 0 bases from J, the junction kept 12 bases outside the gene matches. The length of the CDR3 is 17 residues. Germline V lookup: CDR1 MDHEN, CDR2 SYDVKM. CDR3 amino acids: CASKKQGIPSSGNTIYF. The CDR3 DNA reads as TGTGCCAGCAAAAAACAGGGGATTCCCAGCTCTGGAAACACCATATATTTT.

This CDR3 is CASSQGDLPASEQFF. The CDR3 DNA sequence: TGTGCCAGCAGCCAGGGGGACTTACCGGCGTCTGAGCAGTTCTTC. This sequence joins TRBV7-9 and TRBJ2-1; tentative D call: TRBD1 (7 bases). The V end was cut by 5 bases, the J end by 9 bases, with 20 bases between. The CDR3 is 15 amino acids. Germline CDR1 SEHNR, CDR2 FQNEAQ (reference sequence). Full variable domain (remainder filled in from reference TRBV7-9 and TRBJ2-1): DTGVSQNPRHKITKRGQNVTFRCDPISEHNRLYWYRQTLGQGPEFLTYFQNEAQLEKSRLLSDRFSAERPKGSFSTLEIQRTEQGDSAMYLCASSQGDLPASEQFFGPGTRLTVL.

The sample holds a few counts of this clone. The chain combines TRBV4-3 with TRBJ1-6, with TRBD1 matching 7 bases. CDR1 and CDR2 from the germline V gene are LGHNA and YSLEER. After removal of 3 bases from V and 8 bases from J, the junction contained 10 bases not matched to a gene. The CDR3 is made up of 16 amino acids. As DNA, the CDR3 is TGCGCCAGCAGCCACTCCAGGGGGGATTTGTATTCACCCCTCCACTTT. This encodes CASSHSRGDLYSPLHF.

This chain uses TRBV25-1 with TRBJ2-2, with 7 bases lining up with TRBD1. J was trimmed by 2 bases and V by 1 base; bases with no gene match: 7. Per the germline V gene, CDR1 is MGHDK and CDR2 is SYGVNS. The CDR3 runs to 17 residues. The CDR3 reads CASSESTGTHNTGELFF. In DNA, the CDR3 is TGTGCCAGCAGTGAATCGACAGGGACACACAACACCGGGGAGCTGTTTTTT.

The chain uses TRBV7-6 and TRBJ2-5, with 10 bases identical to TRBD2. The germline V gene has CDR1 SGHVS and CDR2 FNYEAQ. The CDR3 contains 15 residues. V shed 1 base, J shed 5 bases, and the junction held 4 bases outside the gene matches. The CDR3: CASSLGGGLAETQYF. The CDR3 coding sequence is TGTGCCAGCAGCTTAGGGGGGGGACTAGCGGAGACCCAGTACTTC.

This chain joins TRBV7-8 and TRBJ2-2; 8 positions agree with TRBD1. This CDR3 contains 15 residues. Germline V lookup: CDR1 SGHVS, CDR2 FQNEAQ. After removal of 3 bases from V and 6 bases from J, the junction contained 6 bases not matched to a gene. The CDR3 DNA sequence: TGTGCCAGCAGCTTGACGTCGACAGGGGCCGGGGAGCTGTTTTTT. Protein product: CASSLTSTGAGELFF.

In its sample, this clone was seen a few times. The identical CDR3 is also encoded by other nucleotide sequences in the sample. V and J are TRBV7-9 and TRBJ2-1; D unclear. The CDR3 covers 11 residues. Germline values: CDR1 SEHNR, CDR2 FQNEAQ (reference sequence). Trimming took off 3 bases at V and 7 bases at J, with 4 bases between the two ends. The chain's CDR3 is CASSFENEQFF. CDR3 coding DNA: TGTGCCAGCAGCTTCGAGAATGAGCAGTTCTTC.